The 26 T cell receptor beta chains below all came from one sample that was sequenced in a study of blood T cell repertoires in COVID-19. Sequencing used immunoSEQ multiplex PCR; TCRdb keeps in-frame clones, though not all of them. The sample lists around 80,000 clones; almost 85% were seen once. Specimen: peripheral blood. These receptors all stem from a man aged 50 to 59 with COVID-19, enrolled during active disease.

The chain has TRBV3-1 (or the pseudogene TRBV3-2) and TRBJ1-2; D unresolved. Trimming left V 5 bases short and J 1 base short, with 8 bases between. Germline V gives CDR1 LGHDT, CDR2 YNNKEL (reference sequence). The CDR3 loop spans 13 amino acids. CDR3 sequence reads: CASSKQINYGYTF. The CDR3 DNA is TGTGCCAGCAGCAAACAGATTAACTATGGCTACACCTTC.

V is TRBV27 and J is TRBJ2-7; maybe TRBD2 (5 bases). The V end lost 2 bases, the J end lost 8 bases, and 10 bases lay between the germline ends. The germline V gene has CDR1 MNHEY and CDR2 SMNVEV (reference sequence). The CDR3 runs 12 residues. CDR3 region: CASSLRTGQQYF. For the CDR3, the DNA is TGTGCCAGCAGTTTAAGGACTGGGCAGCAGTACTTC.

V is TRBV28 and J is TRBJ1-4; 7 nucleotides line up with TRBD1. Germline V gene sequence: CDR1 MDHEN, CDR2 SYDVKM. After removal of 1 base from V and 11 bases from J, the junction contained 10 bases not matched to a gene. The CDR3 runs 15 residues. CDR3 bases: TGTGCCAGCAGTTTATACCAGGAGGGGGCTAGCAAACTGTTTTTT. This codes for CASSLYQEGASKLFF.

The gene calls are TRBV7-2 and TRBJ2-7, with D possibly being TRBD2 (7 bases). The CDR3 totals 12 residues. Germline-derived CDR1 and CDR2 are SGHTA and FQGNSA. V was clipped by 5 bases and J by 7 bases, with 12 bases between them. The CDR3 sequence is CASSAGAGEQYF. The CDR3, as DNA: TGTGCCAGCAGCGCGGGGGCGGGGGAGCAGTACTTC.

The chain couples TRBV7-2 to TRBJ2-1; no clear D gene. Germline V gene data show CDR1 as SGHTA and CDR2 as FQGNSA. CDR3 size: 15 residues. Trimming removed 5 bases from V and 0 bases from J, with 11 bases in between. The chain's CDR3 is CASSPSASSYNEQFF. CDR3 DNA sequence: TGTGCCAGCAGCCCTAGTGCGAGCTCCTACAATGAGCAGTTCTTC.

This chain joins TRBV10-1 and TRBJ2-1; perhaps TRBD2 as D (5 bases). Trimming took off 9 bases at V and 7 bases at J, with 19 bases between the two ends. Germline V gives CDR1 WNHNN, CDR2 SYGVQD (reference sequence). The CDR3 sequence is 14 residues long. CDR3 nucleotide sequence: TGCGCCAGGCCGGGCCTAGGAGGCTTAAATGAGCAGTTCTTC. This codes for CARPGLGGLNEQFF.

The V gene is TRBV27, the J gene TRBJ2-7; 7 bases are shared with TRBD1. With V trimmed by 4 bases and J by 2 bases, 5 bases remained unmatched. The germline CDR1 and CDR2 sequences are MNHEY and SMNVEV (reference sequence). The CDR3 loop spans 14 amino acids. CDR3 amino acids: CASSYQQGPYEQYF. CDR3 DNA sequence: TGTGCCAGCAGTTACCAACAGGGGCCCTACGAGCAGTACTTC.

V usage is TRBV7-8 and J usage is TRBJ2-5, with D unresolved. Trimming pared 5 bases from V and 5 bases from J, leaving 15 bases between. This CDR3 is 14 amino acids long. Germline CDR1 is SGHVS and CDR2 is FQNEAQ. The CDR3 loop is CASSLPGRLETQYF. The CDR3 DNA reads as TGTGCCAGCAGCCTCCCCGGTCGATTGGAGACCCAGTACTTC. Full variable domain (remainder filled in from reference TRBV7-8 and TRBJ2-5): GAGVSQSPRYKVAKRGQDVALRCDPISGHVSLFWYQQALGQGPEFLTYFQNEAQLDKSGLPSDRFFAERPEGSVSTLKIQRTQQEDSAVYLCASSLPGRLETQYFGPGTRLLVL.

This clone appeared a few times. The J gene is TRBJ1-5, the V gene TRBV6-5, with D possibly TRBD1 on 6 matching bases. The CDR3 contains 14 residues. Trimming took off 5 bases at V and 4 bases at J, with 12 bases between the two ends. Germline CDR1 reads MNHEY; CDR2 reads SVGAGI. DNA of the CDR3: TGTGCCAGCAGTCCCGGACAGCCAAATCAGCCCCAGCATTTT. This translates into CASSPGQPNQPQHF.

The chain joins TRBV30 to TRBJ2-7; 9 positions match TRBD1. This CDR3 contains 15 residues. Germline-derived CDR1 and CDR2 are GTSNPN and SVGIG (reference sequence). After removal of 1 base from V and 7 bases from J, the junction contained 11 bases not matched to a gene. CDR3 region: CAWSAPGQGVGEQYF. For the CDR3, the DNA is TGTGCCTGGAGTGCCCCGGGACAGGGAGTGGGAGAGCAGTACTTC.

The rearrangement links TRBV6-6 to TRBJ2-7; no definite D call. This CDR3 is 13 amino acids long. Germline CDR1 reads MNHNY; CDR2 reads SVGAGI (reference sequence). V dropped 8 bases and J dropped 2 bases, with 13 bases sitting between them. The chain's CDR3 is CASGRVRPYEQYF. The DNA of the CDR3 is TGTGCCAGCGGGCGAGTCAGGCCCTACGAGCAGTACTTC.

The rearrangement joins TRBV28 to TRBJ1-1; D possibly corresponds to TRBD1 (5 bases). The CDR3 spans 12 residues. Trimming left V 2 bases short and J 13 bases short, with 14 bases between. Germline V lookup: CDR1 MDHEN, CDR2 SYDVKM. The DNA of the CDR3 is TGTGCCAGCAGTTTAAGGCAGGGCCAGGTTTTCTTT. Its protein is CASSLRQGQVFF.

This clone was detected only once. The chain carries TRBV30 and TRBJ1-5, with 7 positions matching TRBD1. V lost 5 bases, J lost 7 bases, and 11 bases stayed unmatched. This CDR3 is built from 14 residues. Germline V gene sequence: CDR1 GTSNPN, CDR2 SVGIG (reference sequence). CDR3 nucleotide sequence: TGTGCCTGGGCTACGACAGGGATTGGGCAGCCCCAGCATTTT. Its translation is CAWATTGIGQPQHF. Drawing the rest from reference TRBV30 and TRBJ1-5, the complete variable domain is SQTIHQWPATLVQPVGSPLSLECTVEGTSNPNLYWYRQAAGRGLQLLFYSVGIGQISSEVPQNLSASRPQDRQFILSSKKLLLSDSGFYLCAWATTGIGQPQHFGDGTRLSIL.

The rearrangement links TRBV3-1 (or the pseudogene TRBV3-2) to TRBJ1-1; the D gene is possibly TRBD1 (6 bases). Germline CDR1 LGHDT, CDR2 YNNKEL (reference sequence). CDR3 length: 15 residues. The V gene lost 5 bases and the J gene lost 11 bases, with 24 bases spanning the gap. As DNA, the CDR3 is TGTGCCAGCAGCTCCCCGACCGGACAGAGGCTTGAGGCTTTCTTT. Amino acid sequence: CASSSPTGQRLEAFF.

The chain has TRBV27 and TRBJ1-6; D is unresolved. The CDR3 is made up of 16 amino acids. V lost 7 bases and J lost 7, with 20 bases in between. CDR1 is MNHEY and CDR2 is SMNVEV in the germline V gene (reference sequence). In nucleotides, the CDR3 is TGTGCCAGCACCCCATTGAGGGCGAGCAACAATTCACCCCTCCACTTT. Translating it yields CASTPLRASNNSPLHF.

This chain joins TRBV24-1 and TRBJ1-5; 8 bases agree with TRBD1. Per germline, CDR1 KGHDR and CDR2 SFDVKD. The CDR3 extends over 14 amino acids. With 3 bases clipped from V and 6 bases from J, the junction kept 3 bases outside the gene matches. The CDR3 region has the DNA TGTGCCACCAGTGATCGGACAGGGTTTCAGCCCCAGCATTTT. Translated: CATSDRTGFQPQHF.

The chain employs TRBV19 and TRBJ1-5; the D gene is possibly TRBD1 (6 bases). Germline-derived CDR1 and CDR2 are LNHDA and SQIVND (reference sequence). V was trimmed by 5 bases and J by 0 bases, leaving 17 bases between them. The CDR3 is made up of 17 amino acids. DNA of the CDR3: TGTGCCAGTAGTTCAGACAGGAAGGGAATTAGCAATCAGCCCCAGCATTTT. It is translated as CASSSDRKGISNQPQHF.

This clone occurred a few times. The chain is built from TRBV14 and TRBJ1-1; TRBD1 might be the D (5 bases). The CDR3 sequence is 15 residues long. Trimming removed 1 base from V and 6 bases from J, with 15 bases in between. The V gene's germline CDR1 is SGHDN and CDR2 FVKESK. CDR3 protein: CASSQAGSGLAEAFF. The CDR3 nucleotides are TGTGCCAGCAGCCAAGCGGGGTCGGGACTCGCTGAAGCTTTCTTT.

The chain combines TRBV6-4 with TRBJ2-1; 11 nucleotides line up with TRBD2. The germline V gene encodes CDR1 MRHNA and CDR2 SNTAGT. The CDR3 contains 17 residues. The V and J ends lost 2 bases and 7 bases, in that order; junction bases with no gene match: 10. The CDR3 loop reads CASSDGGTSGDLNEQFF. The CDR3 DNA is TGTGCCAGCAGTGACGGGGGGACTAGCGGAGATTTGAATGAGCAGTTCTTC.

This chain links TRBV9 with TRBJ1-5, with D maybe TRBD1 (5 bases). This CDR3 has 16 amino acids. Germline V lookup: CDR1 SGDLS, CDR2 YYNGEE. V lost 0 bases, J lost 4 bases, and 14 bases lay in between. The CDR3 sequence: CASSVGSGGSNQPQHF. CDR3 nucleotide sequence: TGTGCCAGCAGCGTAGGGTCGGGGGGGTCAAATCAGCCCCAGCATTTT.

The genes are TRBV19 and TRBJ2-2; D possibly corresponds to TRBD2 (5 bases). V lost 3 bases, J lost 8 bases, and 13 bases lay in between. CDR1 and CDR2 from the germline V gene are LNHDA and SQIVND (reference sequence). The length of the CDR3 is 14 residues. The CDR3 region has the DNA TGTGCCAGTAGTATGCGGGCAGTCGAGGGGGAGCTGTTTTTT. Protein product: CASSMRAVEGELFF.

The chain couples TRBV12-5 to TRBJ2-5, with a possible D match to TRBD1 (6 bases). This CDR3 is 14 amino acids long. Trimming shortened V by 6 bases and J by 4 bases, and 15 bases separated the two germline ends. Germline V gives CDR1 LGHNT, CDR2 FRNRAP. CDR3 DNA: TGTGCTAGTGGGCGGACAGAGCCTCCAGAGACCCAGTACTTC. Residues: CASGRTEPPETQYF.

This chain uses TRBV19 with TRBJ1-1; 8 bases map to TRBD1. Germline V CDR1 and CDR2: LNHDA, SQIVND (reference sequence). This CDR3 contains 14 residues. The V and J ends lost 8 bases and 1 base, in that order; junction bases with no gene match: 6. For the CDR3, the DNA is TGTGCCAGTCGAGGGACAGGCCAGAACACTGAAGCTTTCTTT. This sequence encodes CASRGTGQNTEAFF.

This clone appeared a few times. J is TRBJ2-3 and V is TRBV28, with 9 positions matching TRBD1. This CDR3 comprises 14 residues. The ends lost 8 bases at V and 2 bases at J; junction bases unmatched: 5. Per the germline V gene, CDR1 is MDHEN and CDR2 is SYDVKM. CDR3 bases: TGTGCCAGCGGTGGGACAGGGTACACAGATACGCAGTATTTT. Residues: CASGGTGYTDTQYF.

The chain links TRBV7-3 to TRBJ1-6; D is unclear. Germline V gives CDR1 SGHTA, CDR2 FQGTGA. The CDR3 loop spans 13 amino acids. The germline V and J ends were trimmed by 2 bases and 7 bases, with 6 bases remaining between them. CDR3 sequence: CASSLELNSPLHF. CDR3 coding DNA: TGTGCCAGCAGCTTAGAGCTAAATTCACCCCTCCACTTT.

This clone was observed a single time. The chain carries TRBV3-1 (or the pseudogene TRBV3-2) and TRBJ1-5; D is undetermined. Germline assignment: CDR1 LGHDT and CDR2 YNNKEL (reference sequence). The CDR3 contains 15 residues. V was clipped by 0 bases and J by 3 bases, with 9 bases between them. The CDR3 loop is CASSQDSASNQPQHF. Here the CDR3 DNA reads TGTGCCAGCAGCCAAGATTCAGCGTCCAATCAGCCCCAGCATTTT.